Listed below are T cell receptor beta chains from one sample, sequenced in a study of early stage breast cancer tumors. This table comes from immunoSEQ multiplex PCR, and its TCRdb copy is limited to in-frame clones, with some not included. The data show tens of thousands of clones, around 78% seen once. Source material: blood. Receptors originate from a person in their 40s with breast cancer. Both conserved end residues are trimmed from each CDR3. Clone sizes are given selectively: once, few, many, or a class where the clone is expanded.

J: TRBJ1-5; V: TRBV27; size: NA; CDR3: ASSFTGGSNQPQH
J: TRBJ2-5; V: TRBV2; size: NA; CDR3: ASSEAGVGALKTQY
J: TRBJ2-1; V: TRBV27; size: NA; CDR3: ASSLLGGNEQF
J: TRBJ2-1; V: TRBV5-4; size: NA; CDR3: ASSFNGRVGYNEQF
J: TRBJ2-5; V: TRBV12-5; size: few; CDR3: ASGGMRQETQY
J: TRBJ1-1; V: TRBV19; size: NA; CDR3: ASSKTQARLTMNTEAF
J: TRBJ2-1; V: TRBV5-1; size: NA; CDR3: ASSVGGGLAQNEQF
J: TRBJ2-2; V: TRBV29-1; size: NA; CDR3: SVEERGNTGELF
J: TRBJ2-7; V: TRBV11-2; size: NA; CDR3: ASSLDLSSYEQY
J: TRBJ2-7; V: TRBV27; size: NA; CDR3: AIYSGRAYEQY
J: TRBJ1-2; V: TRBV6-5; size: once; CDR3: ASSYDGDYGYT
J: TRBJ2-1; V: TRBV9; size: NA; CDR3: ASTTSSGMLNEQF
J: TRBJ1-2; V: TRBV19; size: NA; CDR3: ASSRGPVNYGYT
J: TRBJ1-1; V: TRBV20-1; size: NA; CDR3: RALMNTEAF
J: TRBJ2-3; V: TRBV30; size: NA; CDR3: AWSVRGDTQY
J: TRBJ2-7; V: TRBV4-2; size: few; CDR3: ASSQDEEGDYEQY
J: TRBJ1-1; V: TRBV7-2; size: NA; CDR3: ASSPGGGVNTEAF
J: TRBJ2-6; V: TRBV7-3; size: NA; CDR3: ASSIPGEGANVLT
J: TRBJ2-7; V: TRBV27; size: once; CDR3: ASSPSGTTFYEQY
J: TRBJ2-1; V: TRBV30; size: NA; CDR3: AWSRTGGWNEQF
J: TRBJ2-7; V: TRBV28; size: NA; CDR3: ASSLRTGGEQY
J: TRBJ2-1; V: TRBV4-2; size: NA; CDR3: ASSQSGENNEQF
J: TRBJ1-2; V: TRBV2; size: NA; CDR3: ASRVNYGYT
J: TRBJ2-7; V: TRBV5-1; size: NA; CDR3: ASSLAVGTGRNEQY
J: TRBJ2-3; V: TRBV5-4; size: NA; CDR3: ASSKTSGSTDTQY